This TCR beta chain was recovered during a study of blood T cell repertoires in COVID-19. Study in general: Acute and convalescent COVID-19 samples came from the United States, Italy and Spain. T cells, B-cell-depleted T cells, or PBMCs supplied cDNA or gDNA.

Losses at the gene ends were 4 bases for V and 8 bases for J; bases not matched to a gene: 11. CDR1 is KGHDR, CDR2 SFDVKD, per germline. The CDR3 loop spans 15 amino acids. Seattle's cohort entered during active infection and was followed longitudinally. Per the study methods: Nucleated cell number was recorded as an estimate derived from reference gene primer amplification. Clones were sequenced by immunoSEQ multiplex PCR, and TCRdb holds only the in-frame ones, with some missing. The DNA gave D and trimming, while V, J and clone size come from that table. Of roughly 300,000 clones detected, 90% appear once; the ten largest clones hold 6% to 7%.

The sample taken for sequencing was peripheral blood. This chain connects TRBV24-1 to TRBJ1-2, with 8 bases lining up with TRBD1. The source is a woman younger than 45 with COVID-19, enrolled during active disease. CDR3 residues: CATSDADREISGYTF. DNA for the CDR3: TGTGCCACCAGTGACGCGGACAGGGAAATCAGCGGCTACACCTTC.